Presented here are 20 T cell receptor beta chains from one specimen sequenced in a study of blood T cell repertoires in COVID-19. TCRdb keeps only in-frame clones here, not all; method: immunoSEQ multiplex PCR. This sample yields 150,000 to 170,000 clones, of which roughly nine tenths are seen a single time; over 0.45% belongs to the top ten. Sequencing input: peripheral blood. The receptors were sampled from a man aged 45-65 years with acute or convalescent COVID-19.

The chain carries TRBV9 and TRBJ1-2; TRBD1 matches at 7 bases. In germline, CDR1 is SGDLS, CDR2 YYNGEE. The CDR3 extends over 13 amino acids. Trimming took 3 bases from V and 8 from J; bases not matched to a gene: 7. CDR3: CASSDYRGGGYTF. The CDR3 DNA follows: TGTGCCAGCAGCGATTACAGGGGTGGGGGCTACACCTTC.

The chain couples TRBV7-9 to TRBJ2-7; 7 bases are shared with TRBD2. The CDR3 totals 13 residues. Germline-derived CDR1 and CDR2 are SEHNR and FQNEAQ (reference sequence). V dropped 4 bases and J dropped 3; count of bases not matched to a gene: 3. The DNA of the CDR3 is TGTGCCAGCAGCTCATTAGCGGGCTACGAGCAGTACTTC. Translated: CASSSLAGYEQYF.

CDR3 amino acids: CASSRTGGPEAFF. The CDR3 nucleotides read TGTGCCAGCAGCAGGACAGGGGGCCCTGAAGCTTTCTTT. This chain joins TRBV2 and TRBJ1-1, with TRBD1 matching 11 bases. The V and J ends lost 6 bases and 6 bases, in that order; junction bases with no gene match: 3. The CDR3 runs to 13 residues. Germline V lookup: CDR1 SNHLY, CDR2 FYNNEI.

There are a few counts of this clone. J is TRBJ1-2 and V is TRBV28; D is perhaps TRBD1 (5 bases). The V end lost 3 bases, the J end lost 8 bases, and 16 bases lay between the germline ends. The CDR3 covers 14 residues. In germline, CDR1 is MDHEN, CDR2 SYDVKM. This CDR3 reads CASSLPAGREGYTF. The CDR3, as DNA: TGTGCCAGCAGTTTGCCCGCGGGGCGCGAAGGCTACACCTTC.

This rearrangement joins TRBV28 to TRBJ2-3, with 9 bases that match TRBD1. The CDR3 is made up of 17 amino acids. V lost 5 bases and J lost 2; bases outside the gene matches: 11. Germline values: CDR1 MDHEN, CDR2 SYDVKM. CDR3 protein: CASSIARGQGPTDTQYF. The CDR3 DNA is TGTGCCAGCAGTATTGCCCGGGGACAGGGACCCACAGATACGCAGTATTTT.

The chain has TRBV12-2 and TRBJ1-4; TRBD1 is the table's D call, not checked against the DNA. TRBV12-2 has pseudogene status. The length of the CDR3 is 16 residues. CDR3 sequence: CASRFRDRHTNEKLFF. The DNA for the CDR3 is TGTGCAAGTCGCTTCCGGGACAGGCATACTAATGAAAAACTGTTTTTT.

The gene calls are TRBV7-6 and TRBJ2-5; a possible D gene is TRBD1 (5 bases). CDR1 is SGHVS and CDR2 is FNYEAQ in the germline V gene. V was clipped by 5 bases and J by 4 bases, with 14 bases between them. The CDR3 length is 14 residues. This CDR3 is CASSVRVFGETQYF. In nucleotides, the CDR3 is TGTGCCAGCAGCGTCAGGGTTTTCGGAGAGACCCAGTACTTC.

The genes are TRBV3-1 (or the pseudogene TRBV3-2) and TRBJ2-2; possible D gene TRBD2, 7 bases. With 2 bases removed from V and 3 bases from J, the gap between germline ends came to 10 bases. This CDR3 contains 15 residues. Germline-derived CDR1 and CDR2 are LGHDT and YNNKEL (reference sequence). The CDR3 DNA is TGTGCCAGCAGCCAACGGGGGGCGGACACCGGGGAGCTGTTTTTT. Amino acids: CASSQRGADTGELFF.

CDR3 bases: TGTGCCAGCAGGCTGATCTCGGGGGGCGCCGAGACCCAGTACTTC. Translated, it gives CASRLISGGAETQYF. The chain recombines TRBV5-5 with TRBJ2-5; D might be TRBD2 (7 bases). CDR3 size: 15 residues. Trimming cost V 5 bases and J 5 bases, with 19 bases left between them. Germline V CDR1 and CDR2: SGHKS, YYEKEE (reference sequence).

V usage is TRBV7-8 and J usage is TRBJ2-1; 10 nucleotides match TRBD2. Germline V gives CDR1 SGHVS, CDR2 FQNEAQ. This CDR3 spans 16 amino acids. V shed 5 bases, J shed 2 bases, and the junction held 6 bases outside the gene matches. CDR3 loop: CASSPTTSGTYNEQFF. CDR3 nucleotides: TGTGCCAGCAGCCCAACCACTAGCGGGACCTACAATGAGCAGTTCTTC.

The genes are TRBV6-4 and TRBJ2-2, with D possibly being TRBD1 (6 bases). Germline-derived CDR1 and CDR2 are MRHNA and SNTAGT. This CDR3 region has 13 residues. V lost 8 bases and J 0 bases, leaving 7 bases between the germline ends. The CDR3 sequence: CASGTPNTGELFF. CDR3 DNA sequence: TGTGCCAGCGGGACACCGAACACCGGGGAGCTGTTTTTT.

V is TRBV24-1 and J is TRBJ1-5, with 9 positions matching TRBD1. The V gene's germline CDR1 is KGHDR and CDR2 SFDVKD. Unmatched junction bases numbered 10, after V lost 4 bases and J lost 10 bases. CDR3 size: 15 residues. The CDR3 DNA reads TGTGCCACCAGTGACGGCCGGGACAGGGTACGTCCCCAGCATTTT. Protein product: CATSDGRDRVRPQHF.

The V and J genes are TRBV7-6 and TRBJ2-5; D perhaps matches TRBD2 (6 bases). The CDR3 is 15 residues long. The ends were cut back, 5 bases at V and 1 base at J, with 14 bases in the middle. Germline V gives CDR1 SGHVS, CDR2 FNYEAQ. CDR3 nucleotide sequence: TGTGCCAGCAGCCAACGAACTAGCAGCCAAGAGACCCAGTACTTC. This translates into CASSQRTSSQETQYF.

The genes are TRBV27 and TRBJ2-3; 11 nucleotides agree with TRBD2. Germline lookup yields CDR1 MNHEY and CDR2 SMNVEV (reference sequence). With 11 bases clipped from V and 0 bases from J, the junction kept 10 bases outside the gene matches. This CDR3 is built from 16 residues. The CDR3 DNA reads as TGTGCCGATCGCTCCGGGACTAGCGGTAGCACAGATACGCAGTATTTT. Translating gives CADRSGTSGSTDTQYF.

V and J are TRBV3-1 (or the pseudogene TRBV3-2) and TRBJ2-2; TRBD2 matches 13 bases. The germline V gene encodes CDR1 LGHDT and CDR2 YNNKEL (reference sequence). CDR3 length: 14 residues. V shed 6 bases and J 8 bases; nucleotides not matched to a gene: 3. The CDR3 bases are TGTGCCAGCAGGCGACTAGCGGGAGGAGGGGAGCTGTTTTTT. It encodes CASRRLAGGGELFF.

As concerns this clone: The same CDR3 also results from other DNA sequences found in this sample. J is TRBJ2-3 and V is TRBV28, with no clear D. Looked up from germline, CDR1 is MDHEN and CDR2 is SYDVKM. This CDR3 has 12 residues. V lost 3 bases, J lost 4 bases, and 5 bases lay in between. CDR3: CASSLAADTQYF. The DNA for the CDR3 is TGTGCCAGCAGTTTGGCGGCAGATACGCAGTATTTT.

The V and J genes are TRBV4-1 and TRBJ2-1; 11 bases map to TRBD2. V gave up 0 bases and J gave up 4 bases; unmatched junction bases: 5. Germline V gene lookup returns CDR1 MGHRA and CDR2 YSYEKL. The CDR3 sequence is 17 residues long. The CDR3 loop is CASSQEASGGYYNEQFF. In DNA form, the CDR3 reads TGCGCCAGCAGCCAAGAGGCTAGCGGGGGGTATTACAATGAGCAGTTCTTC.

The V gene is TRBV11-2, the J gene TRBJ2-1; 10 nucleotides agree with TRBD2. The CDR3 is 16 amino acids. From germline, CDR1 is SGHAT and CDR2 FQNNGV. Germline trimming cut 5 bases from V and 0 bases from J; bases unmatched to any gene: 4. The CDR3 DNA sequence: TGTGCCAGCAGCGTAATAGCGGGAGGCTCCTACAATGAGCAGTTCTTC. It encodes CASSVIAGGSYNEQFF.

This chain joins TRBV5-1 and TRBJ2-5, with 11 positions matching TRBD1. The V gene end was trimmed by 2 bases and the J gene end by 5 bases; junction bases not matched to a gene: 8. The CDR3 spans 16 residues. CDR1 is SGHRS, CDR2 YFSETQ, per germline. The CDR3 nucleotides read TGCGCCAGCAGCTTACAGGACAGGGGGCATAGGGAGACCCAGTACTTC. Its protein is CASSLQDRGHRETQYF.

In regard to this clone: Other nucleotide sequences from this sample produce the same CDR3. This CDR3 is CASSVGPGQTYEQYF. The CDR3 nucleotides read TGTGCCAGCAGCGTAGGCCCTGGACAGACCTACGAGCAGTACTTC. The chain couples TRBV9 to TRBJ2-7; D may be TRBD1 (6 bases). This CDR3 comprises 15 residues. The V gene's germline CDR1 is SGDLS and CDR2 YYNGEE. Deletions cut 0 bases from V and 2 bases from J, with 12 bases between.